The entry that follows covers one TCR beta chain sequence. Next came a second PCR, run for about 7 to 12 cycles, which used a sample-barcoded 5' primer along with a J-beta primer mix. Sequencing of every sample gave 2.5 million or more CDR3-containing paired-end reads. TCRdb re-derived calls from the 5' RACE reads in MiXCR, one entry per CDR3 protein. The sample shows some 1.4 million distinct CDR3 sequences, 42% of them seen only once. This record belongs to a study of blood T cells in healthy people across ages. The source material was blood. This TCR derives from a woman aged 18 to 35 in good health.

The CDR3 DNA sequence: TGTGCCAGCAGCTTGTGGGTCCGCAGCTCTGGGGCCAACGTCCTGACTTTC. Its protein is CASSLWVRSSGANVLTF. The chain joins TRBV5-6 to TRBJ2-6, with no clear D. The V end was cut by 1 base, the J end by 0 bases, with 11 bases between. The CDR3 sequence is 17 residues long. The V gene's germline CDR1 is SGHDT and CDR2 YYEEEE. Complete variable domain (other parts from reference TRBV5-6 and TRBJ2-6): DAGVTQSPTHLIKTRGQQVTLRCSPKSGHDTVSWYQQALGQGPQFIFQYYEEEERQRGNFPDRFSGHQFPNYSSELNVNALLLGDSALYLCASSLWVRSSGANVLTFGAGSRLTVL.